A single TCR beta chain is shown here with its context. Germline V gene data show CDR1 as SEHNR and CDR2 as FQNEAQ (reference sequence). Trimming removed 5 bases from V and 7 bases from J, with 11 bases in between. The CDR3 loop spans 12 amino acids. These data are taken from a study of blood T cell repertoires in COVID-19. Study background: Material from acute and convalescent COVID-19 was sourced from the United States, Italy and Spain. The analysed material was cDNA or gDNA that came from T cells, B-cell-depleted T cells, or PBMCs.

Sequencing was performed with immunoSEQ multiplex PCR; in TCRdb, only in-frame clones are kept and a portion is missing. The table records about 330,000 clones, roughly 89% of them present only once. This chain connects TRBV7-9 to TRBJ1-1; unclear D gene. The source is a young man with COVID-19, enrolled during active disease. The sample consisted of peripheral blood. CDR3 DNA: TGTGCCAGCAGCCCTATGGGCCATGAAGCTTTCTTT. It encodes CASSPMGHEAFF.